Below, 7 T cell receptor beta chains from the same sample are listed, as sequenced in a study of cytotoxic CD8 clonotypes in ibrutinib-treated CLL. Profiling relied on immunoSEQ multiplex PCR, and the TCRdb table lists in-frame clones only, not all of them. The sample shows about 250,000 clones, under 80% of them seen only once. Sequences were derived from PBMCs, sampled after 24 months of ibrutinib treatment. The receptors were gathered from a human donor with chronic lymphocytic leukemia.

The chain joins TRBV14 to TRBJ2-1, with 13 bases that match TRBD2. V was pared by 2 bases and J by 6 bases, with 7 bases of the junction left unmatched. In germline, CDR1 is SGHDN, CDR2 FVKESK. The CDR3 totals 17 residues. The CDR3 DNA sequence: TGTGCCAGCAGCCAAACTCTAGGACTAGCGGGAGTCAATGAGCAGTTCTTC. The encoded protein is CASSQTLGLAGVNEQFF.

This chain uses TRBV18 with TRBJ2-3; tentatively, D is TRBD2 (5 bases). Germline values: CDR1 KGHSH, CDR2 LQKENI. This CDR3 is 14 amino acids long. V lost 2 bases and J lost 2, with 8 bases in between. In nucleotides, the CDR3 is TGTGCCAGCTCACCAACTAGTTCCACAGATACGCAGTATTTT. This codes for CASSPTSSTDTQYF.

The genes are TRBV18 and TRBJ2-5, with D tentatively TRBD1 (6 bases). With 6 bases removed from V and 1 base from J, the gap between germline ends came to 12 bases. Looked up from germline, CDR1 is KGHSH and CDR2 is LQKENI. The CDR3 is 14 amino acids. The chain's CDR3 is CASSGLGAQETQYF. CDR3 DNA sequence: TGTGCCAGCTCGGGTTTGGGGGCCCAAGAGACCCAGTACTTC.

The V and J genes are TRBV19 and TRBJ1-5; 7 bases agree with TRBD1. Germline values: CDR1 LNHDA, CDR2 SQIVND (reference sequence). V lost 9 bases to trimming and J lost 5 bases; unmatched junction nucleotides: 7. CDR3 size: 13 residues. The CDR3 bases are TGTGCCAGCTCAGACAGGGAAGATCAGCCCCAGCATTTT. This encodes CASSDREDQPQHF.

This clone appeared once. In DNA, the CDR3 is TGTGCCAGTAGTATAGATCCTCCGGGGATCAATGAGCAGTTCTTC. It specifies CASSIDPPGINEQFF. The J gene is TRBJ2-1, the V gene TRBV19, with D perhaps TRBD2 (5 bases). Trimming took 0 bases from V and 6 from J, leaving 12 bases between them. CDR1 is LNHDA and CDR2 is SQIVND in the germline V gene (reference sequence). The CDR3 runs 15 residues.

The chain is built from TRBV9 and TRBJ2-7; TRBD2 matches at 7 bases. Germline V gives CDR1 SGDLS, CDR2 YYNGEE. V was clipped by 4 bases and J by 2 bases; unmatched bases: 6. CDR3 size: 14 residues. The CDR3 DNA sequence: TGTGCCAGCAGCCTCCGGGAGGCCGCCTACGAGCAGTACTTC. Protein product: CASSLREAAYEQYF.

The CDR3 loop reads CASSKGQIPTDTQYF. The DNA of the CDR3 is TGTGCCAGCAGTAAGGGACAGATCCCTACAGATACGCAGTATTTT. The chain joins TRBV6-1 to TRBJ2-3, with TRBD1 identical over 7 bases. The V segment lost 5 bases and the J segment 3 bases; nucleotides outside the gene matches: 8. The CDR3 length is 15 residues. Germline CDR1 is MNHNS and CDR2 is SASEGT.